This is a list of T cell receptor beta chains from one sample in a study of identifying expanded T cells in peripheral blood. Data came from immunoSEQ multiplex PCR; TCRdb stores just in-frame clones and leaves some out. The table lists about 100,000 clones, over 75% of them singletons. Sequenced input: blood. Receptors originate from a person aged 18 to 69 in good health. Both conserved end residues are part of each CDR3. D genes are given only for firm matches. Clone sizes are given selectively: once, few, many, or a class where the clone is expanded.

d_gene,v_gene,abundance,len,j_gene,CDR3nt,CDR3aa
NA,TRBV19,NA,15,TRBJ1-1,TGTGCCAGTAGTATAGATGTTAGAGGGTGGGCTGAAGCTTTCTTT,CASSIDVRGWAEAFF
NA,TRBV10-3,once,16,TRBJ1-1,TGTGCCATCAGTGAGTCTTGGAGGGCCCCGAACACTGAAGCTTTCTTT,CAISESWRAPNTEAFF
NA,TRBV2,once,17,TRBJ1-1,TGTGCCAGCAGTGAAGAGCCAACCGGGACAAGCCAGGCTGAAGCTTTCTTT,CASSEEPTGTSQAEAFF
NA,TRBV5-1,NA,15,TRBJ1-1,TGCGCCAGCAGCGTCGTTTCAGGAGGAAACACTGAAGCTTTCTTT,CASSVVSGGNTEAFF
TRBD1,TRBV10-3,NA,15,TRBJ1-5,TGTGCCATCAGTGAGGGACAGGGTGGCGATCAGCCCCAGCATTTT,CAISEGQGGDQPQHF
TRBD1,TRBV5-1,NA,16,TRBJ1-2,TGCGCCAGCAGTCCCTCCGGGACAGGGCGCTCCTATGGCTACACCTTC,CASSPSGTGRSYGYTF
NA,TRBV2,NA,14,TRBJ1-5,TGTGCCAGCAGTGAACCCCTTGAGGTGCCGCCCCAGCATTTT,CASSEPLEVPPQHF
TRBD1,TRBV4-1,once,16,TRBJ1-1,TGCGCCAGCAGCCCTGCGGGACAGGGGGGGAACACTGAAGCTTTCTTT,CASSPAGQGGNTEAFF
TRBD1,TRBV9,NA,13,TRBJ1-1,TGTGCCAGCAGCACCGGGACAGGTAGTGAAGCTTTCTTT,CASSTGTGSEAFF
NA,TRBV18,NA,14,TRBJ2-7,TGTGCCAGCTCACCACGACCGGAGGGCCACGAGCAGTACTTC,CASSPRPEGHEQYF
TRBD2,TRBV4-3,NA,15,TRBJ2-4,TGCGCCAGCAGCCCCCAGTGGGGGGGCAAAAACATTCAGTACTTC,CASSPQWGGKNIQYF
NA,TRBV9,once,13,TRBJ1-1,TGTGCCAGCAGCAGGGCCTTGAACACTGAAGCTTTCTTT,CASSRALNTEAFF
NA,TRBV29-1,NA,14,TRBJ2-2,TGCAGCGTTGTCGGTACAGGGATGATCGGGGAGCTGTTTTTT,CSVVGTGMIGELFF
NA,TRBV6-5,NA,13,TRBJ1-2,TGTGCCAGCAGTTACATAGGGAACTATGGCTACACCTTC,CASSYIGNYGYTF
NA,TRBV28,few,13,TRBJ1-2,TGTGCCAGCAGCATAGGGAGGGGATTCGGCTACACCTTC,CASSIGRGFGYTF